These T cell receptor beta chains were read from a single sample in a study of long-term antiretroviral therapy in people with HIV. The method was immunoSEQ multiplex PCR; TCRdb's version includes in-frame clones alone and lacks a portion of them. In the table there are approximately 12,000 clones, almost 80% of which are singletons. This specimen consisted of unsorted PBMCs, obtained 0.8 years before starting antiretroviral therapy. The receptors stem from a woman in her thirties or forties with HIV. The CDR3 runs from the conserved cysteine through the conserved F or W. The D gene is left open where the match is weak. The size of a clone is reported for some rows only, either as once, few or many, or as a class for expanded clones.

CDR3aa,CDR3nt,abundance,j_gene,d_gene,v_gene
CASRPGPTGTSGDTDTQYF,TGCGCCAGCAGACCCGGACCGACCGGGACTAGCGGAGACACAGATACGCAGTATTTT,-,TRBJ2-3,TRBD2,TRBV5-1
CASSRQDYNYGYTF,TGTGCCAGCAGTCGACAGGATTATAACTATGGCTACACCTTC,-,TRBJ1-2,-,TRBV6-7
CASSPGGGSYTF,TGTGCCAGCAGCCCCGGGGGCGGAAGCTACACCTTC,few,TRBJ1-2,-,TRBV5-4
CASGDRDYGYTF,TGTGCCAGCGGGGACAGAGACTATGGCTACACCTTC,-,TRBJ1-2,TRBD1,TRBV28
CASSLALGTARGDTQYF,TGCGCCAGCAGCTTGGCCTTAGGGACCGCGAGGGGAGATACGCAGTATTTT,-,TRBJ2-3,-,TRBV5-1
CASSLNSRGSTDTQYF,TGTGCCAGCAGCCTCAACTCACGGGGTAGCACAGATACGCAGTATTTT,-,TRBJ2-3,-,TRBV7-2
CASSLENQPQHF,TGTGCCAGCAGCCTAGAGAATCAGCCCCAGCATTTT,-,TRBJ1-5,-,TRBV5-4
CASSQEVTVLMDIQYF,TGCGCCAGCAGCCAAGAAGTGACAGTCCTGATGGACATTCAGTACTTC,-,TRBJ2-4,-,TRBV4-1
CASSPYKDQPQHF,TGTGCCAGCAGCCCCTATAAGGATCAGCCCCAGCATTTT,few,TRBJ1-5,-,TRBV5-5
CASSLGLARDYEQYF,TGTGCCAGCAGTCTCGGACTAGCGAGAGACTACGAGCAGTACTTC,medium-sized,TRBJ2-7,TRBD2,TRBV6-5
CASSEEGQVNYGYTF,TGTGCCAGCAGTGAAGAGGGACAGGTTAACTATGGCTACACCTTC,-,TRBJ1-2,TRBD1,TRBV2
CASSWGVTNYGYTF,TGTGCCAGCTCTTGGGGTGTGACTAACTATGGCTACACCTTC,-,TRBJ1-2,-,TRBV18
CASSLGPGGDEQFF,TGCGCCAGCAGCTTGGGACCAGGGGGGGATGAGCAGTTCTTC,-,TRBJ2-1,-,TRBV5-1
CASSSPGPSYYGYTF,TGTGCCAGCAGTTCACCCGGGCCTAGTTACTATGGCTACACCTTC,-,TRBJ1-2,-,TRBV27